The entry below describes one TCR beta chain. The junction does not match germline at one end; this may be a read error. Researchers ran the PCR with 60 Vbeta and 13 Jbeta primers. TCRdb's table, derived via immunoSEQ multiplex PCR, lists solely in-frame clones and lacks some. This table has approximately 100,000 clones, roughly three quarters appearing once. The CDR3 is 15 residues long. Germline V lookup: CDR1 SEHNR, CDR2 FQNEAQ (reference sequence). This record belongs to a study of cytomegalovirus exposure and HLA in healthy donors. Although they were nominally healthy when sampled, donors likely had unrecorded immune exposures.

This chain uses TRBV7-9 with TRBJ1-1; the D gene is possibly TRBD1 (5 bases). This TCR was sampled from a man aged 35 to 55 in good health and CMV-seronegative. The sequenced sample consisted of PBMCs. CDR3 coding DNA: TGTTCCAGCAGCTTAGGAGGTTTGGGGGGCACTGAAGCTTTCTTT. This encodes CSSSLGGLGGTEAFF.